This record concerns one T cell receptor beta chain sequence. This sample stems from a study of blood T cell repertoires in COVID-19. Study summary: The United States, Italy and Spain supplied acute and convalescent COVID-19 samples. T cells, B-cell-depleted T cells, or PBMCs provided the cDNA or gDNA that served as material.

Authors' processing steps: Reference gene primer amplification gave estimated nucleated cell counts. Generated by immunoSEQ multiplex PCR, the TCRdb table keeps only in-frame clones and is missing some. V, J and clone size were drawn from that table, and D and trimming were deduced from the DNA. There are about 73,000 clones in the sample; over 75% occur only once, and about 3.8% lies in the top ten. CDR1 SGHRS and CDR2 YFSETQ come from the germline V gene. With 4 bases removed from V and 8 bases from J, the gap between germline ends came to 13 bases. The CDR3 length is 13 residues. The V and J genes are TRBV5-1 and TRBJ2-1; D not certain. This receptor was taken from a woman between 55 and 75 years old with acute or convalescent COVID-19. Sequences were obtained from peripheral blood. The CDR3 is CASSREVSDEQFF. CDR3 nucleotides: TGCGCCAGCAGCCGCGAGGTGAGCGATGAGCAGTTCTTC.